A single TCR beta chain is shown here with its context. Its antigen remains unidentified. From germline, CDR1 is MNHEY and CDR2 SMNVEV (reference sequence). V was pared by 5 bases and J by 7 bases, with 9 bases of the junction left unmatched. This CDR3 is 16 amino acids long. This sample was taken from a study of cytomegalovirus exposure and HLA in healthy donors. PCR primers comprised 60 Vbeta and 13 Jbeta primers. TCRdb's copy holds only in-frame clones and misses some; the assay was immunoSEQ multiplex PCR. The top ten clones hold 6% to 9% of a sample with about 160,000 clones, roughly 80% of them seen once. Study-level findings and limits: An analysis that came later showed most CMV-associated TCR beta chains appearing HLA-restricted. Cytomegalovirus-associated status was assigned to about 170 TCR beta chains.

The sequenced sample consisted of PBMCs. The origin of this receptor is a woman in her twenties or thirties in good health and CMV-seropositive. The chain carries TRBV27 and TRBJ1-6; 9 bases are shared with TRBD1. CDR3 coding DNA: TGTGCCAGCAGTCTATACGACGGGACAGGGAATTCACCCCTCCACTTT. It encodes CASSLYDGTGNSPLHF.